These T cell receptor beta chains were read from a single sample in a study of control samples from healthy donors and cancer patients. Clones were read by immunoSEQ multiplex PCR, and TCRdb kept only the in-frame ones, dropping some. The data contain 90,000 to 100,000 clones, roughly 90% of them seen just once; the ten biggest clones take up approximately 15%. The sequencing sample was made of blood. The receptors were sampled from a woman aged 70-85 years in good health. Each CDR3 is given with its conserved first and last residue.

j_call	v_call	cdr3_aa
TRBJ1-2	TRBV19	CASSAGTDLNYGYTF
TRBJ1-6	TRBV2	CASNRVNSPLHF
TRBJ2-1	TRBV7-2	CASSFSGSYNEQFF
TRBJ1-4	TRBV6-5	CASTSSGGGIEKLFF
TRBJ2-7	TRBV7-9	CASSSGTRGLEQYF
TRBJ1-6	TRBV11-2	CASSLDGDRNSPLHF
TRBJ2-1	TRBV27	CASSLFGTRSNEQFF
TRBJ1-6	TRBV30	CAWRLSINSPLHF
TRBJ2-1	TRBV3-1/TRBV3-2	CASSQDGRWGVF
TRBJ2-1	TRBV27	CASSSTRRQFF
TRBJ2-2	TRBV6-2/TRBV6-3	CASSFLSTGELFF
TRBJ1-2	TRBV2	CASWGFYGYTF
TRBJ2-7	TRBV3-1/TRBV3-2	CASSSGSVVYEQYF
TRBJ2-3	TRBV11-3	CASSPGGVSTDTQYF
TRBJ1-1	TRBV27	CASSPQGAGYTEAFF
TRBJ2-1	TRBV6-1	CASSEVTSGGNEQFF
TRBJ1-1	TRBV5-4	CASSPQGGTEAFF
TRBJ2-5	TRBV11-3	CASSSGSGETQYF
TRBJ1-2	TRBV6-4	CASSPTQGAGYGYTF
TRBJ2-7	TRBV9	CASSKQAGGNEQYF
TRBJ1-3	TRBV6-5	CASSRDSSSGNTIYF
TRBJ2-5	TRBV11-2	CASSFGLAETQYF
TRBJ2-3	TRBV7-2	CASTSTDTQYF
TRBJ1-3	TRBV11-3	CASSSGDSGNTIYF
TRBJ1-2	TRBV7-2	CASSLDMWRGLYGYTF
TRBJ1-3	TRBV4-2	CASTTTGTGGNTIYF
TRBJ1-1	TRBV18	CASSRSGITEAFF
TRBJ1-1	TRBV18	CASSPQQGARTEAFF
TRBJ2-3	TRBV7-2	CASSFAETDTQYF
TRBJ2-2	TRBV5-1	CASSSGQNTGELFF
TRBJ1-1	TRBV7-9	CASSSRVGTNFTEAFF
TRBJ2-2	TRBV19	CASSIASLQGGGVGAGELFF
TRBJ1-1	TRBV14	CASSSLTLDFTEAFF
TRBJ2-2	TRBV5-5	CASSLQLGNTGELFF
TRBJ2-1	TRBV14	CASSQDHNEQFF
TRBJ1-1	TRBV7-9	CASSPTRPQGKNTEAFF
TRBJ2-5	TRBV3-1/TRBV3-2	CASSPLQETQYF
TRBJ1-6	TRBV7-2	CASSPRTENSPLHF
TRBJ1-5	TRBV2	CASSVGQTNQPQHF